What follows is one T cell receptor (beta chain) and its context. Its target is not known. TCRdb redid the calling of the 5' RACE reads with MiXCR, one entry per CDR3 protein. The sample records 470,000 or so distinct CDR3 sequences, 24% being singletons. This record belongs to a study of identical twins. The study's findings and limits: Out-of-frame beta chain sequences displayed weaker excess sharing between twins.

The same sample was also used in a study of T cells expressing NK-cell markers.

The sequence derives from a woman aged 18-29 years in good health. The sequenced sample was CD4+ T cells sorted from blood.

CDR3 loop: CASSLTLDLSYNEQFF. The CDR3 DNA follows: TGTGCCAGCAGCCTAACATTGGATTTGAGCTACAATGAGCAGTTCTTC. The rearrangement links TRBV3-1 to TRBJ2-1; D is ambiguous. V was pared by 4 bases and J by 3 bases, with 16 bases between. Germline CDR1 reads LGHDT; CDR2 reads YNNKEL (reference sequence). CDR3 length: 16 amino acids.